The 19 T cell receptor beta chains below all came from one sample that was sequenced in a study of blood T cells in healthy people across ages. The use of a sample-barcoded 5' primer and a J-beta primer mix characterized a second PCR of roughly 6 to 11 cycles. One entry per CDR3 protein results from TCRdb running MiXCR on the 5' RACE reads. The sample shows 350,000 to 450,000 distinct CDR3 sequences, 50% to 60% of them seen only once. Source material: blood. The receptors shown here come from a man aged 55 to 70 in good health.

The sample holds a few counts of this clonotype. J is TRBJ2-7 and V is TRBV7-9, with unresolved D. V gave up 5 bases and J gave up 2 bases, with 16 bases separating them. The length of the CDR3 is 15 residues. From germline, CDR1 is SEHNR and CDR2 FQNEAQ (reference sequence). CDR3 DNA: TGTGCCAGCAGCCCCTGGGTAGGCCGCCCCTACGAGCAGTACTTC. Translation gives CASSPWVGRPYEQYF.

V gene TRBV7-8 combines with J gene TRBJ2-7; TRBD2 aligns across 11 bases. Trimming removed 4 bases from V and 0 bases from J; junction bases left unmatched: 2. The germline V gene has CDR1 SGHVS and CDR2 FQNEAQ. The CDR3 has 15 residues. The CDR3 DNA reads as TGTGCCAGCAGCTCGGGACTAGCGGTCTCCTACGAGCAGTACTTC. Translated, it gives CASSSGLAVSYEQYF. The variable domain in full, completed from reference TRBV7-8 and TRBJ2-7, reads GAGVSQSPRYKVAKRGQDVALRCDPISGHVSLFWYQQALGQGPEFLTYFQNEAQLDKSGLPSDRFFAERPEGSVSTLKIQRTQQEDSAVYLCASSSGLAVSYEQYFGPGTRLTVT.

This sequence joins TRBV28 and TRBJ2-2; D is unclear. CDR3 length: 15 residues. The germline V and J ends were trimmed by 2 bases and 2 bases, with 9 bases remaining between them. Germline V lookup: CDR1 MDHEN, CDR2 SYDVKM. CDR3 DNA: TGTGCCAGCAGTTTACCCACCTTTAACACCGGGGAGCTGTTTTTT. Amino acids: CASSLPTFNTGELFF. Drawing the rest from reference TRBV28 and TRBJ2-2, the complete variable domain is DVKVTQSSRYLVKRTGEKVFLECVQDMDHENMFWYRQDPGLGLRLIYFSYDVKMKEKGDIPEGYSVSREKKERFSLILESASTNQTSMYLCASSLPTFNTGELFFGEGSRLTVL.

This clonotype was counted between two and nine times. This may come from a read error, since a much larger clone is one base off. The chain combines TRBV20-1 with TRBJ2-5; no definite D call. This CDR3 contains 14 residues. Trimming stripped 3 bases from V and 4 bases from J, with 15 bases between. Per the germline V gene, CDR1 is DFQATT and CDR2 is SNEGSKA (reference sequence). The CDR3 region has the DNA TGCAGTGCTAGGGTTGCCAATTTCGGAGAGACCCAGTACTTC. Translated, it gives CSARVANFGETQYF.

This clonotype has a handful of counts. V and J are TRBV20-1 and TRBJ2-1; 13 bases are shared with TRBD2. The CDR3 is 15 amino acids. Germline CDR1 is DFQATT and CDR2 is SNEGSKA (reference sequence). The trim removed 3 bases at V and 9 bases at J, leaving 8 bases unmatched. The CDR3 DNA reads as TGCAGTGCTAGCCCCGGACTAGCGGGAGCGGGTGAGCAGTTCTTC. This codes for CSASPGLAGAGEQFF.

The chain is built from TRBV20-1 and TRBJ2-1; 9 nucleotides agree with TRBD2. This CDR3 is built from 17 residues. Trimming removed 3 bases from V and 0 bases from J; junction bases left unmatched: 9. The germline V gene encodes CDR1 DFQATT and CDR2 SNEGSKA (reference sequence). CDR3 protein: CSASKAGGPISYNEQFF. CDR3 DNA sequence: TGCAGTGCTAGTAAAGCGGGAGGTCCCATCTCCTACAATGAGCAGTTCTTC.

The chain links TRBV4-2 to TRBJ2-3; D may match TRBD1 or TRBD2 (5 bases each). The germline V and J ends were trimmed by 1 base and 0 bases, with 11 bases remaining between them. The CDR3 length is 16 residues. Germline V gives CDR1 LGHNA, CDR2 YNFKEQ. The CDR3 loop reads CASSQGHGASTDTQYF. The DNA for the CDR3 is TGTGCCAGCAGCCAAGGCCACGGGGCTAGCACAGATACGCAGTATTTT.

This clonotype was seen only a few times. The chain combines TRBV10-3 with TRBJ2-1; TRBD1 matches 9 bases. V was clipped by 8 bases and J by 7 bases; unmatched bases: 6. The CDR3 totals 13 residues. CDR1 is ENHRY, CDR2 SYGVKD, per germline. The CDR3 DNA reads TGTGCCATCTCTTGGACAGGGGAGAATGAGCAGTTCTTC. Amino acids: CAISWTGENEQFF.

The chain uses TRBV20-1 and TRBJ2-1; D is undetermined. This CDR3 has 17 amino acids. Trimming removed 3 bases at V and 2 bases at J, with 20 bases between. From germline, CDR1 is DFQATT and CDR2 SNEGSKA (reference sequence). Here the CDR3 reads CSASRVRDSLTYNEQFF. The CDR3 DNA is TGCAGTGCTAGCCGGGTCCGAGACTCCCTAACCTACAATGAGCAGTTCTTC.

CDR3 sequence reads: CSARETGVYEQYF. CDR3 in DNA: TGCAGTGCTAGAGAGACGGGAGTCTACGAGCAGTACTTC. This chain links TRBV20-1 with TRBJ2-5, with TRBD2 as a possible D gene (6 bases). Matching the DNA end better, TRBJ2-7 makes the J call doubtful. This CDR3 has 13 residues. The germline V gene encodes CDR1 DFQATT and CDR2 SNEGSKA (reference sequence).

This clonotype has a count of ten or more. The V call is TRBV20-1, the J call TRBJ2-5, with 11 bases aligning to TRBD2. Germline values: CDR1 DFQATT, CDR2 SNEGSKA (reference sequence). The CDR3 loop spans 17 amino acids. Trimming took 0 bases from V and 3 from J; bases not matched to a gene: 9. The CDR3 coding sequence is TGCAGTGCTAGAGACCCCACCACTAGCGGGGGTAAAGAGACCCAGTACTTC. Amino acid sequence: CSARDPTTSGGKETQYF.

CDR3 sequence: CAISEASGRSDTQYF. DNA for the CDR3: TGTGCCATCAGTGAGGCTAGCGGGAGATCAGATACGCAGTATTTT. The chain links TRBV10-3 to TRBJ2-3; TRBD2 matches at 10 bases. V trimming: 2 bases; J trimming: 4 bases; junction bases outside the gene matches: 3. This CDR3 is 15 amino acids long. Looked up from germline, CDR1 is ENHRY and CDR2 is SYGVKD.

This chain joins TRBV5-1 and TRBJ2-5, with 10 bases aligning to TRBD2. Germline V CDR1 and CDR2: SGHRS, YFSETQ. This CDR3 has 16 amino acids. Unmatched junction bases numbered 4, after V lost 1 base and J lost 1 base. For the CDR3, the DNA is TGCGCCAGCAGCTTGATGGCTAGCGGGGGCCAAGAGACCCAGTACTTC. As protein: CASSLMASGGQETQYF.

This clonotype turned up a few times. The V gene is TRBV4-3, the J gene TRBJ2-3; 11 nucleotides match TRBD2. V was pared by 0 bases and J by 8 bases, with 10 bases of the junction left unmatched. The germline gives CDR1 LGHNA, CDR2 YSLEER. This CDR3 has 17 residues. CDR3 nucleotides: TGCGCCAGCAGCCAAGAGGGGGTCCTAGCGGGAGGCCGTACGCAGTATTTT. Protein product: CASSQEGVLAGGRTQYF.

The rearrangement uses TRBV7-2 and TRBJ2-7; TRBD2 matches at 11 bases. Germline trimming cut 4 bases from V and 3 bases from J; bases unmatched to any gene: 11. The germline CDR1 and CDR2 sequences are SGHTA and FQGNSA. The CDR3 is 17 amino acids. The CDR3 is CASSWWTTSGIHYEQYF. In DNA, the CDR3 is TGTGCCAGCAGCTGGTGGACGACTAGCGGGATCCACTACGAGCAGTACTTC.

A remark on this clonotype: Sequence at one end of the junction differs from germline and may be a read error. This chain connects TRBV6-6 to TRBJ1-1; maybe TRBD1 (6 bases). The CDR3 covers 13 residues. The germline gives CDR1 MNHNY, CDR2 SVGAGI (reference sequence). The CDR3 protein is CAGSPGVVTEAFF. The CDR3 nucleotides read TGTGCCGGCAGTCCAGGGGTAGTTACTGAAGCTTTCTTT.

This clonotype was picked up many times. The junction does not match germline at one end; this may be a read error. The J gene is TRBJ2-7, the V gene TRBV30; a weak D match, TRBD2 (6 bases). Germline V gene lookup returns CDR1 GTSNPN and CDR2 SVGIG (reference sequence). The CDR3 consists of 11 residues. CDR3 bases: TGTGCCGGGAGGAAGGGAGGCGAGCAGTACTTC. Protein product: CAGRKGGEQYF.

The CDR3: CATSRDPQGKNIQYF. CDR3 bases: TGTGCCACCAGCAGAGATCCGCAGGGGAAAAACATTCAGTACTTC. The chain joins TRBV15 to TRBJ2-4, with D perhaps matching TRBD1 (6 bases). The CDR3 is 15 amino acids. Germline CDR1 reads LNHNV; CDR2 reads YYDKDF (reference sequence). Trimming removed 0 bases at V and 4 bases at J, with 10 bases between.

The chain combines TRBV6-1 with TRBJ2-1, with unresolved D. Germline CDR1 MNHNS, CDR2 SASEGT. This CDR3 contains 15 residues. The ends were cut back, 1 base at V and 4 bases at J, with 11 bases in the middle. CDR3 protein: CASSEGITVYNEQFF. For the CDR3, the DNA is TGTGCCAGCAGTGAAGGAATTACAGTATACAATGAGCAGTTCTTC.